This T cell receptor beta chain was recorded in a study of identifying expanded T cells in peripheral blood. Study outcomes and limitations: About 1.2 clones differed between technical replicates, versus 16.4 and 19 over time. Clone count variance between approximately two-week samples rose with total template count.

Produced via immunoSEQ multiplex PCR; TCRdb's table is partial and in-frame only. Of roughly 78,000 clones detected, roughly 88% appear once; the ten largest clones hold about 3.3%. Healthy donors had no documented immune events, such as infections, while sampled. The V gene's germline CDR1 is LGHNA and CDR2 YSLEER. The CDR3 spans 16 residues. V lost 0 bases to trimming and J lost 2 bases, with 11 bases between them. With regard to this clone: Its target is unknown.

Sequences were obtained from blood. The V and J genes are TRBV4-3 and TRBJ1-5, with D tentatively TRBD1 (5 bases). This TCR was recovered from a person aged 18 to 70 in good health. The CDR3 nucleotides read TGCGCCAGCAGCCAAGATCGGGGGATTGGCAATCAGCCCCAGCATTTT. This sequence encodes CASSQDRGIGNQPQHF.